This TCR beta chain was identified during a study of PD-1 blockade in classical Hodgkin lymphoma. Study observations and caveats: Before treatment, complete responders showed about the same diversity as newly diagnosed patients.

This clone was seen a single time. The antigen remains unidentified. The CDR3 sequence is 14 residues long. V lost 0 bases, J lost 6 bases, and 10 bases lay in between. Germline V gives CDR1 SGHRS, CDR2 YFSETQ. Specified time point: cycle 4 day 1 (C4D1), after 6 weeks of nivolumab. All patients experienced relapse after autologous stem cell transplantation, and brentuximab vedotin exposure was variable. Produced via immunoSEQ multiplex PCR; TCRdb's table is partial and in-frame only. The sample has under 9,500 clones, approximately 87% seen once. The receptor comes from a human donor with classical Hodgkin lymphoma. Sequences were derived from peripheral blood mononuclear cells (PBMCs), sampled before the fourth cycle of nivolumab. This rearrangement joins TRBV5-1 to TRBJ2-1; D unresolved. The CDR3 sequence is CASSLVQVGNEQFF. DNA for the CDR3: TGCGCCAGCAGCTTGGTGCAAGTGGGCAATGAGCAGTTCTTC.